Listed here are 32 T cell receptor beta chains from one sample, sequenced in a study of molecular identifiers for immune sequencing clone quantification. TCRdb re-derived calls from the PCR reads in MiXCR, one entry per CDR3 protein. The sample lists under 350,000 distinct CDR3 sequences, roughly a quarter seen once, with about 0.73% in the top ten. Sequencing was performed on naive CD8+ T cells from blood, with Jurkat cell RNA spiked in. Noted subset: FACS-sorted CD8+CD4-CCR7+CD45RA+ naive T cells. The receptors come from a human donor in good health. Some libraries in this study had Jurkat cell RNA spiked in.

The rearrangement joins TRBV7-3 to TRBJ2-1; TRBD2 aligns across 10 bases. The CDR3 contains 15 residues. Germline V gene sequence: CDR1 SGHTA, CDR2 FQGTGA. Losses at the gene ends were 8 bases for V and 5 bases for J; bases not matched to a gene: 9. The CDR3, as DNA: TGTGCCAGCCGCCCAGGACTAGCGGCCCACAATGAGCAGTTCTTC. Protein product: CASRPGLAAHNEQFF.

In regard to this clonotype: This may arise from a read error, as a much more abundant clone is one base away. The J gene is TRBJ1-2, the V gene TRBV19; D unclear. CDR1 and CDR2 (germline): LNHDA, SQIVND (reference sequence). The CDR3 runs to 14 residues. This chain's CDR3 is CASSIPGANHGYTF. The CDR3 region has the DNA TGTGCCAGTAGTATACCAGGAGCTAACCATGGCTACACCTTC. Full variable domain (rest looked up from reference TRBV19 and TRBJ1-2): DGGITQSPKYLFRKEGQNVTLSCEQNLNHDAMYWYRQDPGQGLRLIYYSQIVNDFQKGDIAEGYSVSREKKESFPLTVTSAQKNPTAFYLCASSIPGANHGYTFGSGTRLTVV.

The genes are TRBV5-6 and TRBJ2-6; TRBD2 agrees at 9 bases. V lost 3 bases to trimming and J lost 1 base; unmatched junction nucleotides: 17. The CDR3 spans 21 residues. Germline CDR1 SGHDT, CDR2 YYEEEE. CDR3 nucleotide sequence: TGTGCCAGCAGCTCTATAGCGGGAGTGGTTGCATTTTTATCTGGGGCCAACGTCCTGACTTTC. Its protein product is CASSSIAGVVAFLSGANVLTF.

There are many counts of this clonotype. The chain is built from TRBV13 and TRBJ1-1; D gene ambiguous. From germline, CDR1 is PRHDT and CDR2 FYEKMQ (reference sequence). V lost 2 bases and J 1 base, leaving 8 bases between the germline ends. CDR3 length: 14 residues. CDR3 nucleotide sequence: TGTGCCAGCAGCTTAAGACCGCAGAACACTGAAGCTTTCTTT. It encodes CASSLRPQNTEAFF.

This clonotype was detected ten times or more. The rearrangement joins TRBV7-2 to TRBJ2-4; D gene ambiguous. Germline V lookup: CDR1 SGHTA, CDR2 FQGNSA. The V end was cut by 3 bases, the J end by 7 bases, with 4 bases between. The CDR3 has 11 amino acids. The CDR3 DNA is TGTGCCAGCAGCTTTAAGAACATTCAGTACTTC. Residues: CASSFKNIQYF.

Regarding this clonotype: Being one base from a much bigger clone, this may be a read error. The chain employs TRBV7-2 and TRBJ2-5; D may be TRBD1 (5 bases). The CDR3 sequence is 13 residues long. V was cut by 6 bases and J by 5 bases, with 13 bases left in between. CDR1 is SGHTA and CDR2 is FQGNSA in the germline V gene. This chain's CDR3 is CASRGPGPETQYF. CDR3 nucleotides: TGTGCCAGCAGGGGGCCCGGCCCGGAGACCCAGTACTTC.

This clonotype has just a few counts. J is TRBJ2-3 and V is TRBV7-9; a possible D gene is TRBD2 (6 bases). The germline CDR1 and CDR2 sequences are SEHNR and FQNEAQ (reference sequence). This CDR3 has 16 amino acids. The V end was cut by 6 bases, the J end by 3 bases, with 19 bases between. The CDR3: CASRGGAVLATDTQYF. CDR3 in DNA: TGTGCCAGCAGGGGAGGCGCGGTTCTTGCAACAGATACGCAGTATTTT.

The CDR3 spells CASRPLAGGPTDTQYF. As DNA, the CDR3 is TGTGCCAGCAGGCCACTAGCGGGGGGCCCCACAGATACGCAGTATTTT. The rearrangement links TRBV3-1 to TRBJ2-3, with 12 bases fitting TRBD2. This CDR3 contains 16 residues. Germline V gene lookup returns CDR1 LGHDT and CDR2 YNNKEL (reference sequence). J gave up 2 bases and V 6 bases, and 6 bases lay outside the gene matches.

This clonotype was counted at least ten times. The chain employs TRBV4-1 and TRBJ2-7, with 10 bases lining up with TRBD1. The CDR3 spans 16 residues. The trim removed 2 bases at V and 6 bases at J, leaving 10 bases unmatched. Germline CDR1 is MGHRA and CDR2 is YSYEKL. CDR3 region: CASSQTVGQGEVEQYF. CDR3 DNA sequence: TGCGCCAGCAGCCAAACCGTTGGACAGGGGGAGGTCGAGCAGTACTTC.

At least ten counts were recorded for this clonotype. The chain has TRBV6-6 and TRBJ2-7, with D possibly being TRBD1 or TRBD2 (6 bases each). Germline assignment: CDR1 MNHNY and CDR2 SVGAGI (reference sequence). The germline V and J ends were trimmed by 6 bases and 2 bases, with 11 bases remaining between them. The CDR3 has 13 amino acids. CDR3 sequence (DNA): TGTGCCAGCAGCTACAGGGAGGCCTACGAGCAGTACTTC. It translates to CASSYREAYEQYF.

This clonotype was recorded at least ten times. The V call is TRBV29-1, the J call TRBJ2-7, with 9 nucleotides matching TRBD2. Losses at the gene ends were 4 bases for V and 9 bases for J; bases not matched to a gene: 10. The CDR3 covers 13 residues. Germline V lookup: CDR1 SQVTM, CDR2 ANQGSEA. The CDR3 protein is CSVVSGGAFGQYF. The CDR3 nucleotides read TGCAGCGTTGTTAGCGGGGGCGCCTTCGGGCAGTACTTC.

This clonotype was picked up many times. The chain links TRBV13 to TRBJ2-3, with a tentative D call TRBD2 (6 bases). This CDR3 comprises 15 residues. Germline V gives CDR1 PRHDT, CDR2 FYEKMQ (reference sequence). Trimming cost V 2 bases and J 6 bases, with 15 bases left between them. This CDR3 is CASSLSSAAADTQYF. For the CDR3, the DNA is TGTGCCAGCAGCTTATCTAGCGCAGCAGCGGATACGCAGTATTTT.

The sample holds many counts of this clonotype. The chain uses TRBV7-9 and TRBJ2-7; D is unclear. The germline gives CDR1 SEHNR, CDR2 FQNEAQ (reference sequence). The V and J ends lost 0 bases and 6 bases respectively, with 12 bases between them. The CDR3 is 14 amino acids. The CDR3 loop reads CASSLAGIPSEQYF. The CDR3 DNA reads TGTGCCAGCAGCTTAGCAGGGATACCCTCCGAGCAGTACTTC.

This clonotype was observed at least ten times. V and J are TRBV6-5 and TRBJ2-7; D could derive from TRBD1 or TRBD2 (5 bases each). Germline loops: CDR1 MNHEY, CDR2 SVGAGI. There are 15 residues in the CDR3. Trimming cost V 4 bases and J 1 base, with 14 bases left between them. The chain's CDR3 is CASSSVGAASYEQYF. In DNA, the CDR3 is TGTGCCAGCAGTTCTGTCGGGGCCGCTTCCTACGAGCAGTACTTC.

This clonotype was seen a handful of times. The chain employs TRBV24-1 and TRBJ2-1; TRBD2 matches at 14 bases. The ends lost 4 bases at V and 10 bases at J; junction bases unmatched: 5. Germline V lookup: CDR1 KGHDR, CDR2 SFDVKD. The CDR3 contains 15 residues. CDR3 nucleotide sequence: TGTGCCACCAGTGAGGGGACTAGCGGGAGTGAGGAGCAGTTCTTC. This sequence encodes CATSEGTSGSEEQFF.

Many counts were recorded for this clonotype. The V call is TRBV12-3 or TRBV12-4, the J call TRBJ1-5, with D possibly TRBD1 on 5 matching bases. V was shortened by 4 bases and J by 5 bases, with 27 bases between the two germline ends. There are 19 residues in the CDR3. The CDR3 protein is CASSSVLWRLGDVHQPQHF. The CDR3 DNA reads as TGTGCCAGCAGTTCAGTCCTCTGGAGGTTGGGGGATGTCCATCAGCCCCAGCATTTT.

There are many counts of this clonotype. The V and J genes are TRBV7-9 and TRBJ2-6, with a weak D call TRBD1 (6 bases). CDR1 is SEHNR and CDR2 is FQNEAQ in the germline V gene (reference sequence). Trimming removed 4 bases at V and 4 bases at J, with 14 bases between. The CDR3 is made up of 16 amino acids. CDR3 DNA: TGTGCCAGCAGCTCCAACCAGGGGTTAGGGGCCAACGTCCTGACTTTC. Translating it yields CASSSNQGLGANVLTF. Full variable domain (remainder filled in from reference TRBV7-9 and TRBJ2-6): DTGVSQNPRHKITKRGQNVTFRCDPISEHNRLYWYRQTLGQGPEFLTYFQNEAQLEKSRLLSDRFSAERPKGSFSTLEIQRTEQGDSAMYLCASSSNQGLGANVLTFGAGSRLTVL.

This clonotype appeared a few times. This chain joins TRBV7-9 and TRBJ2-7; 10 positions agree with TRBD2. The trim removed 2 bases at V and 6 bases at J, leaving 7 bases unmatched. In germline, CDR1 is SEHNR, CDR2 FQNEAQ (reference sequence). CDR3 length equals 15 residues. The CDR3 DNA sequence: TGTGCCAGCAGCTTAACTCAGGGGACTAGCGTCGAGCAGTACTTC. Protein sequence: CASSLTQGTSVEQYF.

This clonotype was found many times. The chain links TRBV28 to TRBJ2-3, with D possibly matching TRBD2 (7 bases). V gave up 3 bases and J gave up 3 bases, with 13 bases separating them. CDR1 is MDHEN, CDR2 SYDVKM, per germline. The CDR3 totals 15 residues. The CDR3 is CASSFRRGLTDTQYF. The CDR3, as DNA: TGTGCCAGCAGTTTCCGGCGGGGGCTAACAGATACGCAGTATTTT.

Details on this clonotype: One base away lies a much larger clone, so this may be a sequencing read error. No conserved phenylalanine or tryptophan ends this CDR3, so it is likely a read error. The J gene is TRBJ2-7, the V gene TRBV5-6; no definite D call. The CDR3 covers 13 residues. V was cut by 0 bases and J by 3 bases, with 7 bases left in between. CDR1 SGHDT and CDR2 YYEEEE come from the germline V gene. DNA of the CDR3: TGTGCCAGCAGCTTGGACCCGTACTACGAGCAGTACTCC. Amino acid sequence: CASSLDPYYEQYS.

This clonotype was picked up many times. V is TRBV12-5 and J is TRBJ2-1, with TRBD1 matching over 8 bases. The CDR3 has 17 amino acids. Per germline, CDR1 LGHNT and CDR2 FRNRAP. Trimming cost V 2 bases and J 4 bases; bases outside gene matches: 10. In DNA form, the CDR3 reads TGTGCTAGTGGTTTGACGACCGGGACAGGTATATACAATGAGCAGTTCTTC. This sequence encodes CASGLTTGTGIYNEQFF.

A note on this clonotype: This CDR3 fails to terminate in the conserved phenylalanine or tryptophan, so it likely reflects a read error. In DNA form, the CDR3 reads TGTGCCAGCAGTCCTTCGGCAGTGACGCAGTATGTT. Residues: CASSPSAVTQYV. The V gene is TRBV12-3 or TRBV12-4, the J gene TRBJ2-3; D remains ambiguous. V gave up 5 bases and J gave up 9 bases, with 12 bases separating them. The CDR3 totals 12 residues.

This chain connects TRBV6-6 to TRBJ2-3, with 7 nucleotides matching TRBD2. In germline, CDR1 is MNHNY, CDR2 SVGAGI (reference sequence). The CDR3 extends over 16 amino acids. J was trimmed by 0 bases and V by 8 bases; bases with no gene match: 11. The CDR3 sequence is CASGFSGEGSTDTQYF. The DNA for the CDR3 is TGTGCCAGCGGATTTTCGGGGGAGGGAAGCACAGATACGCAGTATTTT.

Turning to this clonotype: A much larger clone sits a single nucleotide away, making a read error possible. The chain employs TRBV30 and TRBJ2-3; TRBD1 aligns across 7 bases. This CDR3 is built from 14 residues. Looked up from germline, CDR1 is GTSNPN and CDR2 is SVGIG (reference sequence). The CDR3 region has the DNA TGTGCCTGTGTAACAGGGGCCAACACAGATACGCGGTATTTT. Translated, it gives CACVTGANTDTRYF.

The chain uses TRBV29-1 and TRBJ2-3; 14 nucleotides match TRBD2. V was pared by 7 bases and J by 1 base, with 7 bases of the junction left unmatched. Per the germline V gene, CDR1 is SQVTM and CDR2 is ANQGSEA. The CDR3 is 16 amino acids. DNA for the CDR3: TGCAGCGCACCGGGACTAGCGGGAGCGGGCACAGATACGCAGTATTTT. It specifies CSAPGLAGAGTDTQYF.

There are many counts of this clonotype. This chain uses TRBV29-1 with TRBJ2-7; 9 nucleotides match TRBD1. Trimming removed 5 bases from V and 5 bases from J; junction bases left unmatched: 10. Germline V gives CDR1 SQVTM, CDR2 ANQGSEA. This CDR3 has 14 residues. CDR3 in amino acids: CSVLRTGVVHEQYF. CDR3 nucleotide sequence: TGCAGCGTTCTTCGGACAGGGGTGGTCCACGAGCAGTACTTC.

The chain recombines TRBV4-3 with TRBJ2-7; 7 positions match TRBD2. With V trimmed by 1 base and J by 0 bases, 6 bases remained unmatched. The CDR3 has 16 amino acids. In germline, CDR1 is LGHNA, CDR2 YSLEER. CDR3 in amino acids: CASSQAWRGSSYEQYF. In DNA form, the CDR3 reads TGCGCCAGCAGCCAAGCTTGGCGGGGGAGCTCCTACGAGCAGTACTTC.

About this clonotype: This may arise from a read error, as a much more abundant clone is one base away. This rearrangement joins TRBV29-1 to TRBJ1-3; TRBD1 matches at 7 bases. CDR1 is SQVTM and CDR2 is ANQGSEA in the germline V gene. The CDR3 sequence is 13 residues long. The CDR3 loop reads CSVEGQGGNTLYF. For the CDR3, the DNA is TGCAGCGTTGAAGGACAGGGAGGAAACACCTTATATTTT.

The chain combines TRBV15 with TRBJ2-6; possible D gene TRBD1, 5 bases. The V gene lost 5 bases and the J gene lost 0 bases, with 14 bases spanning the gap. Per the germline V gene, CDR1 is LNHNV and CDR2 is YYDKDF (reference sequence). The CDR3 has 17 residues. CDR3 in DNA: TGTGCCACCAGCTTGCACTTGACAGTCTCTGGGGCCAACGTCCTGACTTTC. Protein product: CATSLHLTVSGANVLTF. The whole variable domain, filled in from reference TRBV15 and TRBJ2-6, reads DAMVIQNPRYQVTQFGKPVTLSCSQTLNHNVMYWYQQKSSQAPKLLFHYYDKDFNNEADTPDNFQSRRPNTSFCFLDIRSPGLGDTAMYLCATSLHLTVSGANVLTFGAGSRLTVL.

This clonotype was seen repeatedly, ten times or more. The V call is TRBV5-1, the J call TRBJ1-1; 8 bases line up with TRBD1. The CDR3 length is 14 residues. CDR1 and CDR2 from the germline V gene are SGHRS and YFSETQ. V dropped 5 bases and J dropped 4; count of bases not matched to a gene: 7. CDR3 residues: CASREGQGLTEAFF. In DNA, the CDR3 is TGCGCCAGCAGGGAAGGACAGGGACTCACTGAAGCTTTCTTT.

V usage is TRBV3-1 and J usage is TRBJ1-2; D uncertain. Germline V CDR1 and CDR2: LGHDT, YNNKEL (reference sequence). The CDR3 covers 16 residues. V lost 0 bases and J lost 5, with 16 bases in between. CDR3 amino acids: CASSQEIAGPRYGYTF. DNA for the CDR3: TGTGCCAGCAGCCAAGAGATTGCCGGGCCCAGGTATGGCTACACCTTC. Variable domain in full (rest from reference TRBV3-1 and TRBJ1-2): DTAVSQTPKYLVTQMGNDKSIKCEQNLGHDTMYWYKQDSKKFLKIMFSYNNKELIINETVPNRFSPKSPDKAHLNLHINSLELGDSAVYFCASSQEIAGPRYGYTFGSGTRLTVV.

As regards this clonotype: This clone may be a read error of a much larger clone one base away. The genes are TRBV24-1 and TRBJ2-2; no clear D gene. There are 16 residues in the CDR3. Germline-derived CDR1 and CDR2 are KGHDR and SFDVKD. In DNA, the CDR3 is TGTGCCACCGGTGATTTAGGGCCAGAAAACACCGGGGAGCTGTTTTTT. Its protein product is CATGDLGPENTGELFF.